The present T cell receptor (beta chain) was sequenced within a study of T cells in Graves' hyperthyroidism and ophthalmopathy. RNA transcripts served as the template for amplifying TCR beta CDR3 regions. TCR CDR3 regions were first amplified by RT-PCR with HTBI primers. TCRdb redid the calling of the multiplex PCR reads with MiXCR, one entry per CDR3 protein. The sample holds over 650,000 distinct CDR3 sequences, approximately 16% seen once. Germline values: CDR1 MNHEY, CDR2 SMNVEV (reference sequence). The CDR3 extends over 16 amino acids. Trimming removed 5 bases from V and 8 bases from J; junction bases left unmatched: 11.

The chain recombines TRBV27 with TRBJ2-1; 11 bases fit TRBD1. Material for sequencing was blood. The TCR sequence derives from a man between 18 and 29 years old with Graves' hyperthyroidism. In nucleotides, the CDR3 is TGTGCCAGCAGTCCCCATGGACAGGGGGCCCGCGATGAGCAGTTCTTC. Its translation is CASSPHGQGARDEQFF.